This T cell receptor beta chain is from a study of T cells in Graves' hyperthyroidism and ophthalmopathy. Broader study findings: From stable hyperthyroidism, ophthalmopathy was separated by a 13 V-J model.

In the case of this clonotype: Its antigen is unknown.

CDR3 length: 12 amino acids. Trimming cost V 6 bases and J 2 bases, with 8 bases left between them. Germline-derived CDR1 and CDR2 are ENHRY and SYGVKD. Hyperthyroidism in the patients, aged 18 to 65, was newly diagnosed and under 2 months in duration. Thyroid ultrasound and orbital computed tomography, with clinical symptoms and serum thyroxine and TRAb, informed diagnoses. PBMCs came from more than 9 ml fresh peripheral blood. RNA transcripts yielded amplified TCR beta CDR3 regions. A first-round RT-PCR of the TCR CDR3 used the HTBI primer set. Each CDR3 protein gets one entry after TCRdb re-called the multiplex PCR reads with MiXCR. The sample lists around 690,000 distinct CDR3 sequences, 17% seen once, with about 16% in the top ten.

The sample taken for sequencing was blood. J is TRBJ2-7 and V is TRBV10-3; possibly TRBD1 for D (6 bases). The TCR comes from a middle-aged man with Graves' hyperthyroidism. The CDR3 is CAISGTPYEQYF. Written as DNA, the CDR3 is TGTGCCATCAGCGGGACACCCTACGAGCAGTACTTC.